This T cell receptor (beta chain) is from a study of vaccination effects on CD4 cells after COVID-19. Produced via immunoSEQ multiplex PCR; TCRdb's table is partial and in-frame only. Counted here are about 66,000 clones, 76% occurring once; the ten biggest clones make up 0.95%. About this clone itself: Its antigen remains unidentified.

Between the trimmed V and J ends, which lost 0 bases and 4 bases, there was a span of 6 bases. In germline, CDR1 is MDHEN, CDR2 SYDVKM. This CDR3 comprises 13 residues. CD4+ T cells specific for antigen were expanded with viral peptide pools by the ViraFEST assay before sequencing. With around ten days of culture completed, CD4+ T cells were isolated. Every participant took two doses of the BNT162b2 or mRNA-1273 vaccine. The origin of this receptor is a human donor who received a COVID-19 vaccine. The rearrangement links TRBV28 to TRBJ2-5; a possible D gene is TRBD2 (6 bases). Sequenced material: CD4+ T cells from PBMCs cultured with HCoV-OC43 spike peptides, taken after COVID-19 vaccination. Subset reported: HCoV-OC43 spike overlapping peptide pool stimulation. As DNA, the CDR3 is TGTGCCAGCAGTTTATGGCGGGGAGAGACCCAGTACTTC. It yields the protein CASSLWRGETQYF. Together with reference TRBV28 and TRBJ2-5, the CDR3 gives the full variable domain: DVKVTQSSRYLVKRTGEKVFLECVQDMDHENMFWYRQDPGLGLRLIYFSYDVKMKEKGDIPEGYSVSREKKERFSLILESASTNQTSMYLCASSLWRGETQYFGPGTRLLVL.